This TCR beta chain was sequenced during a study of cytomegalovirus exposure and HLA in healthy donors. General study findings and limits: Later, TCR association rates were found to vary by HLA locus, highest for DRB1 and lowest for HLA-C.

The PCR had 60 Vbeta and 13 Jbeta primers. Sequenced by immunoSEQ multiplex PCR; TCRdb stores in-frame clones only, minus some. Of around 180,000 clones in the sample, around 80% were seen once. The CDR3 runs to 14 residues. Between the trimmed V and J ends, which lost 8 bases and 6 bases, there was a span of 16 bases. Germline V lookup: CDR1 SGHVS, CDR2 FQNEAQ. Concerning this clone itself: Its antigen is currently unknown.

Source material: PBMCs. The rearrangement uses TRBV7-8 and TRBJ2-2; maybe TRBD1 (5 bases). The receptor was isolated from a woman aged 50 to 60 in good health and CMV-seronegative. The CDR3, as DNA: TGTGCCAGCGGTCTACAAGGGGTCGCCGGGGAGCTGTTTTTT. Protein sequence: CASGLQGVAGELFF.